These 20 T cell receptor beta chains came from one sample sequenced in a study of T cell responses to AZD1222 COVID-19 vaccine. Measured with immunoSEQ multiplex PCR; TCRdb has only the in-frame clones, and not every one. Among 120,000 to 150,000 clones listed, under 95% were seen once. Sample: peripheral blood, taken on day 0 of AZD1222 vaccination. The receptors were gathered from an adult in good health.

The CDR3 sequence is CASSPQLAGSNEKLFF. The CDR3 region has the DNA TGTGCCAGCTCACCCCAACTCGCGGGGTCTAATGAAAAACTGTTTTTT. The chain has TRBV18 and TRBJ1-4, with D hard to call. The CDR3 totals 16 residues. Trimming removed 3 bases from V and 3 bases from J, with 14 bases in between. Germline values: CDR1 KGHSH, CDR2 LQKENI.

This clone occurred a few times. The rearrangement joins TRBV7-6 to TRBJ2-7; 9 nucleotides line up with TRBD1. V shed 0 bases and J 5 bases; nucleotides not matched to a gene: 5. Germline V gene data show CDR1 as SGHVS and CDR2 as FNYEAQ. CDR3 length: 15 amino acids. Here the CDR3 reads CASSLALRTGDEQYF. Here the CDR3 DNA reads TGTGCCAGCAGCTTAGCCCTCCGGACAGGGGACGAGCAGTACTTC.

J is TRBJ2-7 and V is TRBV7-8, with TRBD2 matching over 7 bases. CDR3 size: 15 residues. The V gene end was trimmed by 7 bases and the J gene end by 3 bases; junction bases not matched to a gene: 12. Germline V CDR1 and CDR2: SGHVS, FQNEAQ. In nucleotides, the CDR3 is TGTGCCAGCAATATTAGGGGCGGGAGTGACTACGAGCAGTACTTC. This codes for CASNIRGGSDYEQYF.

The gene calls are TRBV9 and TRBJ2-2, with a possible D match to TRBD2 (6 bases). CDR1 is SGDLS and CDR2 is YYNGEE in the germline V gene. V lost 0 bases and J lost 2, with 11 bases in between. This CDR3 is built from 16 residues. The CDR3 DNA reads TGTGCCAGCAGCGTAGGGATAGCGGTTAACACCGGGGAGCTGTTTTTT. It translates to CASSVGIAVNTGELFF. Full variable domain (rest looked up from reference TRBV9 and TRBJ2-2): DSGVTQTPKHLITATGQRVTLRCSPRSGDLSVYWYQQSLDQGLQFLIQYYNGEERAKGNILERFSAQQFPDLHSELNLSSLELGDSALYFCASSVGIAVNTGELFFGEGSRLTVL.

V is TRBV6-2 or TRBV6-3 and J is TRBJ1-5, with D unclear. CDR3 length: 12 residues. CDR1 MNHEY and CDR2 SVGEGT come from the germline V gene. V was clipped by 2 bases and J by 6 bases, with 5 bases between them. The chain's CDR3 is CASSYPLQPQHF. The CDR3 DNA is TGTGCCAGCAGTTACCCCCTTCAGCCCCAGCATTTT.

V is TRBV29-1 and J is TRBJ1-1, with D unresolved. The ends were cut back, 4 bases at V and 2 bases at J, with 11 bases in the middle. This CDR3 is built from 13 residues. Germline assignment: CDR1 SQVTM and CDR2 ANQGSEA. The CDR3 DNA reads TGCAGCGTTGCAGTCCGAGGAAACACTGAAGCTTTCTTT. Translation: CSVAVRGNTEAFF. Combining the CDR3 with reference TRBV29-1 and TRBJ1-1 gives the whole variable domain SAVISQKPSRDICQRGTSLTIQCQVDSQVTMMFWYRQQPGQSLTLIATANQGSEATYESGFVIDKFPISRPNLTFSTLTVSNMSPEDSSIYLCSVAVRGNTEAFFGQGTRLTVV.

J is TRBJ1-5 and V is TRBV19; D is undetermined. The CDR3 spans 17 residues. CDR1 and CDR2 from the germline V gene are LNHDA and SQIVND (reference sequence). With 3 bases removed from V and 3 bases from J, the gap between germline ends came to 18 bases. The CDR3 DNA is TGTGCCAGTAGTATGCTTTCGGGGAGACACAACAATCAGCCCCAGCATTTT. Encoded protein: CASSMLSGRHNNQPQHF.

CDR3 region: CASRRQGVRSGYTF. The CDR3 region has the DNA TGTGCCAGCAGGAGACAGGGTGTTAGGTCCGGCTACACCTTC. The chain joins TRBV11-2 to TRBJ1-2; 7 bases are a match to TRBD1. Germline assignment: CDR1 SGHAT and CDR2 FQNNGV. The CDR3 loop spans 14 amino acids. V lost 6 bases, J lost 8 bases, and 12 bases stayed unmatched.

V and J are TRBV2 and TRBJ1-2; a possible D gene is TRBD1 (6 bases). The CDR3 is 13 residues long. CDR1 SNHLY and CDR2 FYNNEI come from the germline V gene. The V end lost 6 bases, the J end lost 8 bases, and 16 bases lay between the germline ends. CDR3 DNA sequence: TGTGCCAGCAGGGACAGTTCCCTTCGGGGCTACACCTTC. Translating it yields CASRDSSLRGYTF.

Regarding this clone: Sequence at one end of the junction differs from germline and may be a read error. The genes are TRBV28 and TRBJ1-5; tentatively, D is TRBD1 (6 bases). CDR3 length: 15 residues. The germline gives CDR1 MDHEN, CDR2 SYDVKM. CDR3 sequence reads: CASSPPDSPNRPQHF. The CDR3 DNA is TGTGCCAGCAGTCCCCCGGACAGCCCTAATCGGCCCCAGCATTTT.

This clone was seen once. The CDR3, as DNA: TGTGCCAGCAGCTTTTACAGGGAGGGCAACGAGCAGTACTTC. Its translation is CASSFYREGNEQYF. V usage is TRBV7-9 and J usage is TRBJ2-7, with D maybe TRBD2 (7 bases). The V and J ends lost 3 bases and 5 bases respectively, with 14 bases between them. The germline V gene has CDR1 SEHNR and CDR2 FQNEAQ (reference sequence). This CDR3 spans 14 amino acids. Using reference TRBV7-9 and TRBJ2-7 for the parts outside the CDR3, the full variable domain is DTGVSQNPRHKITKRGQNVTFRCDPISEHNRLYWYRQTLGQGPEFLTYFQNEAQLEKSRLLSDRFSAERPKGSFSTLEIQRTEQGDSAMYLCASSFYREGNEQYFGPGTRLTVT.

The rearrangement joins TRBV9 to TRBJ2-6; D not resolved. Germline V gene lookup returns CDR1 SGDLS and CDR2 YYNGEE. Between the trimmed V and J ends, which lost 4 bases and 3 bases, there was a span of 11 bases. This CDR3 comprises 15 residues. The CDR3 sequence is CASSTFKDGANVLTF. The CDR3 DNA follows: TGTGCCAGCAGCACCTTTAAAGATGGGGCCAACGTCCTGACTTTC.

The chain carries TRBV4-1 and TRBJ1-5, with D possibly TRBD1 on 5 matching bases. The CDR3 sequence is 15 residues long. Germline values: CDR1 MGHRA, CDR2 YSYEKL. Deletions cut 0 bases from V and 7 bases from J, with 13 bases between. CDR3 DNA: TGCGCCAGCAGCCAAGATGGGCAGGGCCGACAGCCCCAGCATTTT. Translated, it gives CASSQDGQGRQPQHF.

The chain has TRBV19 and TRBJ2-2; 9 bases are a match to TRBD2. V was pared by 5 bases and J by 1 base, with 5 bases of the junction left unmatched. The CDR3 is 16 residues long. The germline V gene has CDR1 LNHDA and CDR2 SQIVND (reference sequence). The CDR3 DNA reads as TGTGCCAGTAGTGAAGCGGGAGGTGAGAACACCGGGGAGCTGTTTTTT. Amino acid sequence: CASSEAGGENTGELFF.

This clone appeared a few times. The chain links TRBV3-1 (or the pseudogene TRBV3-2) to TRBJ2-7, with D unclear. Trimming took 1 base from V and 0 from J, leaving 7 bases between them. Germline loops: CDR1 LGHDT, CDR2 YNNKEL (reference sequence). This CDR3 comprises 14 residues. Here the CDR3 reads CASSQVYSSYEQYF. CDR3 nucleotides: TGTGCCAGCAGCCAAGTGTACAGCTCCTACGAGCAGTACTTC.

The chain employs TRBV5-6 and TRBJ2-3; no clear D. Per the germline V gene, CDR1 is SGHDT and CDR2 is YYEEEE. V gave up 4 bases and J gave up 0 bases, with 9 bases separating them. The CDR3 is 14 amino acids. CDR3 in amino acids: CASSLSTSTDTQYF. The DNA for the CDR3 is TGTGCCAGCAGCCTCAGTACTAGCACAGATACGCAGTATTTT. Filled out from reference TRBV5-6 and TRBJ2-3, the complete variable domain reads DAGVTQSPTHLIKTRGQQVTLRCSPKSGHDTVSWYQQALGQGPQFIFQYYEEEERQRGNFPDRFSGHQFPNYSSELNVNALLLGDSALYLCASSLSTSTDTQYFGPGTRLTVL.

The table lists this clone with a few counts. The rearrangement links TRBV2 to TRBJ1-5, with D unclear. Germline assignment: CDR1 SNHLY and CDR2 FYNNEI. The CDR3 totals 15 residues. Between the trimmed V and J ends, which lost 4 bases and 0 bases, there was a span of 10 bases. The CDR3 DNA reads TGTGCCAGCAGTGTTTTTACTAATAGCAATCAGCCCCAGCATTTT. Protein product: CASSVFTNSNQPQHF.

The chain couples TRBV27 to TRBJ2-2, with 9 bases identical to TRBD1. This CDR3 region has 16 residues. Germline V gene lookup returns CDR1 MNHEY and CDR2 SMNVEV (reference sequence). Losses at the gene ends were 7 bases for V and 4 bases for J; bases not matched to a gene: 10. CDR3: CASTWGDRVFTGELFF. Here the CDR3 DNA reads TGTGCCAGCACTTGGGGGGACAGGGTGTTCACCGGGGAGCTGTTTTTT.

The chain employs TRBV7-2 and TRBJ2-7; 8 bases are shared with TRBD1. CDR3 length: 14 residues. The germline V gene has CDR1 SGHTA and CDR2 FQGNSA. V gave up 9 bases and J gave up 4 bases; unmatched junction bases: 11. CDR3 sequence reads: CASKTGTGPYEQYF. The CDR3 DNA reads TGTGCCAGTAAGACCGGGACAGGCCCATACGAGCAGTACTTC.

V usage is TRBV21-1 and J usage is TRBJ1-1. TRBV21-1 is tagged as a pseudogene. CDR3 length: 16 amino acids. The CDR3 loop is CASSKSSSEARTEAFF. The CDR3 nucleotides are TGTGCCAGCAGCAAATCATCTAGCGAGGCGAGGACTGAAGCTTTCTTT.